This T cell receptor beta chain stems from a study of shared clonotypes between healthy human individuals. The table came from immunoSEQ multiplex PCR; TCRdb's copy has only in-frame clones and leaves some out. The data contain fewer than 2.5 million clones, 93% of them singletons. V lost 6 bases to trimming and J lost 11 bases; unmatched junction nucleotides: 9. Germline V gene lookup returns CDR1 MDHEN and CDR2 SYDVKM. The CDR3 covers 12 residues. This receptor was taken from a man between 18 and 29 years old in good health. Some clones in this sample may be carry-over from other donors' samples. What was sequenced was naive CD4+ T cells from PBMCs. Subset in this sample: CD45RA+ positively selected. This chain connects TRBV28 to TRBJ2-7; 8 bases align to TRBD2. In nucleotides, the CDR3 is TGTGCCAGCAGCGTCGCGGGGGGCGGGGAGTACTTC. This translates into CASSVAGGGEYF.